Included here is one T cell receptor beta chain sequence, with context. Looked up from germline, CDR1 is LGHNA and CDR2 is YNFKEQ. V was cut by 4 bases and J by 3 bases, with 4 bases left in between. This CDR3 region has 11 residues. Original handling: By means of reference gene primer amplification, nucleated cell counts were estimated. Here immunoSEQ multiplex PCR was the method, and the copy in TCRdb shows in-frame clones only, minus some. That table furnishes V, J and clone size, whereas the DNA furnished D and trimming. The sample contains about 320,000 clones, 75% to 90% of which appear only once. The study assigned cohorts using participant-reported clinical history. For recovered donors of Cohort 3, there were two negative PCRs, clearance, or symptom resolution. This record comes from a study of blood T cell repertoires in COVID-19. Study at large: PBMCs, B-cell-depleted T cells, or T cells were the source of the cDNA or gDNA that made up the material.

The chain is built from TRBV4-2 and TRBJ2-7; D is uncertain. Material for sequencing was PBMCs or T cells enriched from blood (not recorded which). The sequence was obtained from a man in his fifties or sixties who had recovered from COVID-19. CDR3 loop: CASSRSYEQYF. Here the CDR3 DNA reads TGTGCCAGCAGCCGGAGCTACGAGCAGTACTTC.